This T cell receptor (beta chain) is drawn from a study of beta chain features in type 1 diabetes. CDR1 and CDR2 (germline): ENHRY, SYGVKD. Trimming removed 7 bases from V and 3 bases from J; junction bases left unmatched: 4. The CDR3 has 13 amino acids. The whole isolated RNA underwent reverse transcription, so sequencing captured expressed TCRB transcripts. An average roughly 3.3 million reads came from naive, central memory and regulatory T cell samples. Produced via immunoSEQ multiplex PCR; TCRdb's table is partial and in-frame only. The table has 600,000 to 650,000 clones, about a sixth seen once; the top ten hold about 0.087%. This clone was seen only a few times.

The sequencing sample was made of naive CD4+ T cells from blood. This chain links TRBV10-3 with TRBJ2-3, with TRBD1 matching 7 bases. The origin of this receptor is a man younger than 30 in good health. The CDR3 loop reads CAITGTETDTQYF. CDR3 in DNA: TGTGCCATCACCGGGACAGAAACAGATACGCAGTATTTT.